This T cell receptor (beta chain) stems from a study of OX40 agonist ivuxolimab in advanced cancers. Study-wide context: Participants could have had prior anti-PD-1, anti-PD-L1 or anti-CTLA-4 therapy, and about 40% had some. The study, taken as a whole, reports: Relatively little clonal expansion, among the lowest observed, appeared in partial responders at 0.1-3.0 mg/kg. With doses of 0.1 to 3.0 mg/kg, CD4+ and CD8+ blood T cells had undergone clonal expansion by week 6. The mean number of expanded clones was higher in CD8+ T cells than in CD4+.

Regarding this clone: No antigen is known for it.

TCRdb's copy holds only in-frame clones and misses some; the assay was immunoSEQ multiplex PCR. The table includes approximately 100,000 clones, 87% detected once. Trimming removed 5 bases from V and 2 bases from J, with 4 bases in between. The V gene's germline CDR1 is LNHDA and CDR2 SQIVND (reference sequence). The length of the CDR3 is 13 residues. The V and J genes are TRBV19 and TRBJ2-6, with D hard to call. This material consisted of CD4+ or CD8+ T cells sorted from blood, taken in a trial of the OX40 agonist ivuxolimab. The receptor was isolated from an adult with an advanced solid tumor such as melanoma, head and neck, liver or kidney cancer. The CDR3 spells CASSVTGANVLTF. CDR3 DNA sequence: TGTGCCAGTAGTGTGACTGGGGCCAACGTCCTGACTTTC.